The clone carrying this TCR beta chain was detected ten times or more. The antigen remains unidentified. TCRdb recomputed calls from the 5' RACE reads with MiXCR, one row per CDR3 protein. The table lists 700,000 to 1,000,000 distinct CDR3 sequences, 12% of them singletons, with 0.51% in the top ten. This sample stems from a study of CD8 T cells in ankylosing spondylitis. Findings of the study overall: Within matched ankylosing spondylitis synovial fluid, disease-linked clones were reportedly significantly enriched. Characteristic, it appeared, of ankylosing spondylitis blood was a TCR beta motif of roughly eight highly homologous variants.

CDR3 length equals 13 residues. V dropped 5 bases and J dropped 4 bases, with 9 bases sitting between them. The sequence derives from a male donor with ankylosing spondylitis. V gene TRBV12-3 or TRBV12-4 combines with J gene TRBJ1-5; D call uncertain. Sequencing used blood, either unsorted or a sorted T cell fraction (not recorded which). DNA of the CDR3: TGTGCCAGCAGTAGAACTAGGAATCAGCCCCAGCATTTT. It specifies CASSRTRNQPQHF.